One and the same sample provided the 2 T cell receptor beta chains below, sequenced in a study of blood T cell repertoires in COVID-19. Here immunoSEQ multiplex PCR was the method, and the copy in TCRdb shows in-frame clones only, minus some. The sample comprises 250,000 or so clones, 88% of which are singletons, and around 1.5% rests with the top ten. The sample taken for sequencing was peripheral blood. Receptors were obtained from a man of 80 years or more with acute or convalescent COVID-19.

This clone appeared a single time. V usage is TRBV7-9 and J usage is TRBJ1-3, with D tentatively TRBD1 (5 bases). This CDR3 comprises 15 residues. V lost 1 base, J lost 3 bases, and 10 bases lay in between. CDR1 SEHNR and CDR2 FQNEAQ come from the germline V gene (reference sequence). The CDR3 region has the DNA TGTGCCAGCAGCTTAGGGGGGACTTATGGAAACACCATATATTTT. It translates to CASSLGGTYGNTIYF.

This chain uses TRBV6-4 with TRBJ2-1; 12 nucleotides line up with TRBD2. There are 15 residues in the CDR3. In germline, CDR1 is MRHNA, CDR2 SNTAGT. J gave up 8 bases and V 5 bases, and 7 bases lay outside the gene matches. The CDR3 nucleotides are TGTGCCAGCAGTTCTCTAGCGGGAGGGCTGGATGAGCAGTTCTTC. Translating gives CASSSLAGGLDEQFF.